Listed below are T cell receptor beta chains from one sample, sequenced in a study of human thymus T cells. Using immunoSEQ multiplex PCR, the repertoire was profiled, and TCRdb retains in-frame clones only, with some absent. In the table there are roughly 60,000 clones, nearly 95% of which are singletons. Sequenced: blood. The receptors were sampled from a boy under two years old with a congenital heart defect but otherwise immunologically healthy. CDR3s include the opening cysteine and the closing phenylalanine or tryptophan. Each record gives: V gene, clone size, D gene, J gene, CDR3 DNA, CDR3 protein. The D gene is left open where the match is weak. Some rows have no size entry. The others give once, few or many, or a class for an expanded clone.

>TRBV18|NA|NA|TRBJ2-3
TGTGCCAGCTCAGACTTGAGCACAGATACGCAGTATTTT
CASSDLSTDTQYF
>TRBV2|NA|NA|TRBJ1-5
TGTGCCAGCAGTGGAACAGGGAGGAGTAGCAATCAGCCCCAGCATTTT
CASSGTGRSSNQPQHF
>TRBV7-2|NA|TRBD2|TRBJ2-5
TGTGCCAGCACCCGGGGGAGGGAAGAGACCCAGTACTTC
CASTRGREETQYF
>TRBV19|NA|TRBD2|TRBJ2-5
TGTGCCAGTAGTTTAGCGGGGGGACAAGAGACCCAGTACTTC
CASSLAGGQETQYF
>TRBV5-8|NA|TRBD2|TRBJ2-5
TGTGCCAGCAGCTTGGCTTGGACGGGGGGAGGCAGAGAGACCCAGTACTTC
CASSLAWTGGGRETQYF
>TRBV10-3|NA|NA|TRBJ2-6
TGTGCCATCAGTGATCCAGCGTACTCTGGGGCCAACGTCCTGACTTTC
CAISDPAYSGANVLTF
>TRBV30|NA|TRBD1|TRBJ1-2
TGTGCCTGGAGTGTGGGGACAGGGCTTTATGGCTACACCTTC
CAWSVGTGLYGYTF
>TRBV13|NA|NA|TRBJ2-1
TGTGCCAGCAGCTTCGGGGGGACAGAGGTTGAGCATGAGCAGTTCTTC
CASSFGGTEVEHEQFF
>TRBV27|once|TRBD2|TRBJ2-7
TGTGCCAGCAGGCGGAACGCGGGAGAGACCTACGAAGAGCAGTACTTC
CASRRNAGETYEEQYF
>TRBV18|NA|TRBD1|TRBJ2-3
TGTGCCAGCTCACCGCAGATAGGACAGGGGGCAACAGATACGCAGTATTTT
CASSPQIGQGATDTQYF
>TRBV28|NA|NA|TRBJ2-5
TGTGCCAGCAGTTTTTGGTCTCGGACACAAGAGACCCAGTACTTC
CASSFWSRTQETQYF
>TRBV7-9|NA|NA|TRBJ1-3
TGTGCCAGCAGCGTTAGACAGTCCAGCTCTGGAAACACCATATATTTT
CASSVRQSSSGNTIYF
>TRBV7-9|NA|NA|TRBJ2-1
TGTGCCAGCAGCCCAACTTGGGCAGGAGATTACAATGAGCAGTTCTTC
CASSPTWAGDYNEQFF
>TRBV18|NA|NA|TRBJ2-5
TGTGCCAGCTCACCGAACGGGGGGCACCAAGAGACCCAGTACTTC
CASSPNGGHQETQYF
>TRBV27|NA|NA|TRBJ1-3
TGTGCCAGCAGTTTAAGTGGGAGGGTGCGGGACACCATATATTTT
CASSLSGRVRDTIYF
>TRBV5-6|NA|TRBD1|TRBJ2-7
TGTGCCAGCAGCTTGGGACCCCAGCCAGGGGGCTGGGAGCAGTACTTC
CASSLGPQPGGWEQYF
>TRBV23-1|NA|NA|TRBJ1-5
TGCGCCAGCAGTCAAATCCGGGAGGCAGGGGAGCCCCAGCATTTT
CASSQIREAGEPQHF
>TRBV18|NA|NA|TRBJ1-1
TGTGCCAGCTCACCACCAAATCAGGGGAACACTGAAGCTTTCTTT
CASSPPNQGNTEAFF
>TRBV5-6|NA|NA|TRBJ2-5
TGTGCCAGCAGCTTAGGGGGAGGTCAAGAGACCCAGTACTTC
CASSLGGGQETQYF
>TRBV2|NA|TRBD2|TRBJ2-1
TGTGCCAGCAGTGGAGGCGGGAGCTCCTACAATGAGCAGTTCTTC
CASSGGGSSYNEQFF
>TRBV5-1|NA|NA|TRBJ2-5
TGCGCCAGCAGCTTCCTCAGGACCAAGGGCGGGGAGACCCAGTACTTC
CASSFLRTKGGETQYF
>TRBV2|NA|TRBD2|TRBJ2-5
TGTGCCAGCAGTATGCTAGCGGGGGGAGTGGGGCAAGAGACCCAGTACTTC
CASSMLAGGVGQETQYF
>TRBV7-9|NA|NA|TRBJ1-1
TGTGCCAGCACCCGCAGAGATATTTACACTGAAGCTTTCTTT
CASTRRDIYTEAFF
>TRBV30|medium-sized|NA|TRBJ2-7
TGTGCCTGGAGTGTACGGTGGGCAAGGCTCCCCTACGAGCAGTACTTC
CAWSVRWARLPYEQYF
>TRBV15|NA|TRBD1|TRBJ2-1
TGTGCCACCAGCAGAGATCTTAGGGACAGGGGGAATGAGCAGTTCTTC
CATSRDLRDRGNEQFF
>TRBV5-1|NA|NA|TRBJ2-3
TGCGCCAGCAGCTTGGGGCCTAACCTTATGGATACGCAGTATTTT
CASSLGPNLMDTQYF
>TRBV10-2|NA|NA|TRBJ2-5
TGCGCCAGCAGTGAGTCGGGAGAGACCCAGTACTTC
CASSESGETQYF
>TRBV5-1|NA|TRBD2|TRBJ2-1
TGCGCCAGCAGCTTTGGACTAGCGGGAAATGAGCAGTTCTTC
CASSFGLAGNEQFF
>TRBV9|NA|TRBD2|TRBJ2-1
TGTGCCAGCAGCGTAAGCGGCAGTGGACTAGGCAATGAGCAGTTCTTC
CASSVSGSGLGNEQFF
>TRBV6-6|NA|TRBD1|TRBJ1-6
TGTGCCAGCAGTCTCAGGGGGTCCAATTCACCCCTCCACTTT
CASSLRGSNSPLHF
>TRBV6-5|NA|NA|TRBJ2-5
TGTGCCAGCAGTTACTCCGGACAGAGAAGGTTGACCCAGTACTTC
CASSYSGQRRLTQYF
>TRBV6-5|NA|NA|TRBJ1-4
TGTGCCAGCAGGTATGATAGGGGGTGGGGTGAAAAACTGTTTTTT
CASRYDRGWGEKLFF
>TRBV7-9|NA|TRBD2|TRBJ2-1
TGTGCCAGCAGCTTGGGTTTCCGAACGGGAGGCCTCTACAATGAGCAGTTCTTC
CASSLGFRTGGLYNEQFF
>TRBV11-2|NA|TRBD1|TRBJ2-3
TGTGCCAGCAGCCACAGGGAGAGGGGGCCCACAGATACGCAGTATTTT
CASSHRERGPTDTQYF
>TRBV10-1|NA|TRBD2|TRBJ2-1
TGCGCCAGCAGTGATTCCGGGACTAGCGGGAGAAATGAGCAGTTCTTC
CASSDSGTSGRNEQFF
>TRBV4-3|NA|TRBD2|TRBJ2-3
TGCGCCAGCAGCCAAGGGACTAGCGGGGGGGGCACAGATACGCAGTATTTT
CASSQGTSGGGTDTQYF
>TRBV19|NA|NA|TRBJ2-3
TGTGCCAGTAGTCCCAGCGACTACCGCTTGACAGATACGCAGTATTTT
CASSPSDYRLTDTQYF
>TRBV4-1|NA|NA|TRBJ2-1
TGCGCCAGCAGCCACCCCGACCACAGCTTCTCCTACAATGAGCAGTTCTTC
CASSHPDHSFSYNEQFF
>TRBV7-2|NA|NA|TRBJ1-2
TGTGCCACCAAAACCCGCGTGGCGGCGCCTAACTATGGCTACACCTTC
CATKTRVAAPNYGYTF
>TRBV4-1|NA|NA|TRBJ2-1
TGCGCCAGCAGCCAAGATATAGGGTACTACAATGAGCAGTTCTTC
CASSQDIGYYNEQFF
>TRBV7-9|NA|NA|TRBJ2-3
TGTGCCAGCAGCTTAACGGGAGAGTCCGCAGATACGCAGTATTTT
CASSLTGESADTQYF
>TRBV4-2|once|TRBD2|TRBJ2-2
TGTGCCAGCAGCCAAGATGGCCTAGCGGGAATCACCGGGGAGCTGTTTTTT
CASSQDGLAGITGELFF
>TRBV4-2|NA|NA|TRBJ2-1
TGTGCCAGCAGCCAACTAAACAGGGATACCTACAATGAGCAGTTCTTC
CASSQLNRDTYNEQFF
>TRBV5-6|NA|NA|TRBJ1-3
TGTGCCAGCAGCTTTGGGGGACCGACAGACTCTGGAAACACCATATATTTT
CASSFGGPTDSGNTIYF
>TRBV27|NA|TRBD1|TRBJ1-1
TGTGCCAGCAGTTCCCGGACAGGGAGGGGGAACACTGAAGCTTTCTTT
CASSSRTGRGNTEAFF
>TRBV28|NA|TRBD2|TRBJ2-7
TGTGCCAGCAGTTTAAACCGGGCTAGCGGGGGGGAGAACGAGCAGTACTTC
CASSLNRASGGENEQYF
>TRBV5-4|few|NA|TRBJ1-1
TGTGCCAGCAGCTTGCCCCAGCAAGGAGCTTTCTTT
CASSLPQQGAFF
>TRBV19|NA|NA|TRBJ1-2
TGTGCCAGTAGCCCGATTAGGGCAGGGGTCGGCTACACCTTC
CASSPIRAGVGYTF